This T cell receptor beta chain was profiled in a study of shared clonotypes between healthy human individuals. CD8 cells classed as naive were CD45RO-negative and positively selected for CCR7, excluding terminally differentiated effector memory CD45RA+ cells. Clones were sequenced by immunoSEQ multiplex PCR, and TCRdb holds only the in-frame ones, with some missing. Found here are about 820,000 clones, 92% of them singletons; the top ten hold around 24%. V shed 3 bases, J shed 6 bases, and the junction held 17 bases outside the gene matches. The CDR3 is made up of 18 amino acids. CDR1 MGHRA and CDR2 YSYEKL come from the germline V gene.

This clonotype was sampled from a man under 40 in good health. The sequenced sample consisted of naive CD8+ T cells sorted from blood. V and J are TRBV4-1 and TRBJ1-1; the match to TRBD1 covers 9 bases. The CDR3 reads CASSHPIGETGGPPEAFF. The CDR3 DNA sequence: TGCGCCAGCAGCCACCCCATAGGGGAAACAGGGGGCCCTCCTGAAGCTTTCTTT.